The rows below give T cell receptor beta chains drawn from one sample of a study of T cell responses to AZD1222 COVID-19 vaccine. The repertoire was sequenced with immunoSEQ multiplex PCR; TCRdb's copy has only in-frame clones and lacks some. The sample records around 140,000 clones, approximately 85% being singletons. Sample: peripheral blood, taken 28 days after the second dose of the MenACWY control vaccine. These receptors were taken from an adult who received the MenACWY meningococcal vaccine as a control. Both conserved end residues are part of each CDR3. The D gene is left open where the match is weak. Not every row has a clone size; where given, it reads once, few, many or a size class.

v_call	clone_size	d_call	j_call	cdr3_aa	cdr3_nt
TRBV3-1/TRBV3-2	NA	NA	TRBJ1-4	CASSRQAPVGGKLFF	TGTGCCAGCAGCCGCCAGGCCCCTGTGGGAGGAAAACTGTTTTTT
TRBV9	NA	TRBD1	TRBJ2-1	CASSPSLGQGFEQFF	TGTGCCAGCAGCCCCTCTTTGGGACAGGGCTTTGAGCAGTTCTTC
TRBV2	NA	NA	TRBJ1-1	CASSYSGTNTEAFF	TGTGCCAGCAGTTACAGCGGTACAAACACTGAAGCTTTCTTT
TRBV3-1/TRBV3-2	NA	TRBD2	TRBJ2-7	CASSQRLAGIEQYF	TGTGCCAGCAGCCAAAGACTAGCGGGGATCGAGCAGTACTTC
TRBV7-2	NA	TRBD1	TRBJ1-1	CASSPRQGAPGTEAFF	TGTGCCAGCAGCCCCCGACAGGGGGCGCCGGGAACTGAAGCTTTCTTT
TRBV5-1	NA	TRBD1	TRBJ1-3	CASSKGQAVSGNTIYF	TGCGCCAGCAGCAAAGGACAGGCCGTCTCTGGAAACACCATATATTTT
TRBV14	NA	NA	TRBJ2-1	CASSQDPRWTNEQFF	TGTGCCAGCAGCCAAGATCCCAGGTGGACCAATGAGCAGTTCTTC
TRBV5-4	NA	NA	TRBJ1-1	CASSLVAGDTEAFF	TGTGCCAGCAGCTTGGTGGCAGGGGACACTGAAGCTTTCTTT
TRBV29-1	NA	NA	TRBJ1-1	CSVGEGGDTEAFF	TGCAGCGTGGGGGAGGGTGGGGACACTGAAGCTTTCTTT
TRBV2	NA	NA	TRBJ2-7	CASSPGDSYEQYF	TGTGCCAGCAGTCCAGGGGACTCCTACGAGCAGTACTTC
TRBV9	once	NA	TRBJ2-1	CASSVTDNEQFF	TGTGCCAGCAGCGTAACCGACAATGAGCAGTTCTTC
TRBV7-2	NA	TRBD2	TRBJ2-3	CASSFAGGLDTQYF	TGTGCCAGCAGCTTTGCGGGGGGGCTAGATACGCAGTATTTT
TRBV11-2	NA	NA	TRBJ1-1	CASSVGQNTEAFF	TGTGCCAGCAGCGTAGGACAGAACACTGAAGCTTTCTTT
TRBV21-1	NA	NA	TRBJ1-2	CASSKEALTRGSVYGYTF	TGTGCCAGCAGCAAAGAGGCATTGACCAGGGGCTCGGTGTATGGCTACACCTTC
TRBV11-2	NA	TRBD2	TRBJ2-1	CASSLDIAGGFRSYNEQFF	TGTGCCAGCAGCTTAGATATCGCGGGAGGGTTTCGGTCCTACAATGAGCAGTTCTTC
TRBV7-2	few	TRBD1	TRBJ2-3	CASSPGTGGPDTQYF	TGTGCCAGCAGCCCCGGGACAGGGGGGCCAGATACGCAGTATTTT
TRBV9	once	TRBD2	TRBJ2-1	CASSVASGRATGQFF	TGTGCCAGCAGCGTAGCAAGCGGGAGGGCTACCGGGCAGTTCTTC
TRBV7-2	NA	TRBD2	TRBJ2-7	CASSLGPLGLAGDYEQYF	TGTGCCAGCAGCTTAGGGCCCCTAGGACTAGCGGGGGACTACGAGCAGTACTTC
TRBV6-5	NA	TRBD1	TRBJ2-7	CASRQRTGGNYEQYF	TGTGCCAGCAGACAACGGACAGGGGGCAACTACGAGCAGTACTTC
TRBV7-8	NA	NA	TRBJ2-7	CASSLSRGQYF	TGTGCCAGCAGCCTCTCCAGGGGGCAGTACTTC
TRBV4-1	NA	NA	TRBJ2-7	CASSQDQGLEQYF	TGCGCCAGCAGCCAAGACCAAGGCCTAGAGCAGTACTTC
TRBV27	NA	NA	TRBJ2-4	CASSLSDRNIQYF	TGTGCCAGCAGTTTATCCGACAGGAACATTCAGTACTTC
TRBV27	once	NA	TRBJ1-5	CASGDSNQPQHF	TGTGCCAGCGGTGATAGCAATCAGCCCCAGCATTTT
TRBV7-2	NA	TRBD1	TRBJ1-5	CASSAWDRGQRYSNQPQHF	TGTGCCAGCAGCGCGTGGGACAGGGGGCAGCGGTATAGCAATCAGCCCCAGCATTTT
TRBV2	NA	NA	TRBJ1-5	CAGRGRGGQPQHF	TGTGCCGGTAGGGGGAGGGGGGGTCAGCCCCAGCATTTT
TRBV19	NA	NA	TRBJ2-7	CASSIAAQHEQYF	TGTGCCAGTAGTATAGCGGCCCAGCACGAGCAGTACTTC
TRBV29-1	NA	NA	TRBJ1-6	CSVSREQGSPLHF	TGCAGCGTTTCGAGGGAACAGGGATCACCCCTCCACTTT
TRBV5-8	NA	TRBD1	TRBJ2-2	CASRSDRGSGELFF	TGTGCCAGCAGATCAGACAGGGGGTCCGGGGAGCTGTTTTTT
TRBV18	NA	NA	TRBJ2-2	CASSRVATTIANTGELFF	TGTGCCAGCTCACGAGTGGCTACGACTATCGCGAACACCGGGGAGCTGTTTTTT
TRBV4-3	NA	NA	TRBJ1-5	CASSQDAGVSNQPQHF	TGCGCCAGCAGCCAAGATGCCGGGGTTAGCAATCAGCCCCAGCATTTT
TRBV9	NA	NA	TRBJ1-1	CASSVGVQPGTEAFF	TGTGCCAGCAGCGTAGGGGTACAACCGGGCACTGAAGCTTTCTTT
TRBV7-2	many	NA	TRBJ2-7	CASSPGPAGDRGPSYEQYF	TGTGCCAGCAGCCCAGGCCCCGCGGGGGATAGGGGGCCATCCTACGAGCAGTACTTC
TRBV4-1	NA	NA	TRBJ1-3	CASSQVVQISGNTIYF	TGCGCCAGCAGCCAAGTGGTTCAAATCTCTGGAAACACCATATATTTT
TRBV23-1	NA	NA	TRBJ2-2	CASSRRSTGELFF	TGCGCCAGCAGTCGTAGGAGCACCGGGGAGCTGTTTTTT
TRBV11-3	NA	NA	TRBJ2-7	CASSRLPGLDSYEQYF	TGTGCCAGCAGCCGCCTCCCGGGACTTGACTCCTACGAGCAGTACTTC
TRBV2	NA	NA	TRBJ1-4	CASVGNEKLFF	TGTGCCAGCGTCGGTAATGAAAAACTGTTTTTT
TRBV5-1	NA	TRBD1	TRBJ1-4	CASRPGQGGLREKLFF	TGCGCCAGCAGACCGGGACAGGGCGGCCTAAGGGAAAAACTGTTTTTT
TRBV5-1	NA	NA	TRBJ1-2	CASSMGPNRPYGYTF	TGCGCCAGCAGCATGGGACCCAACCGACCCTATGGCTACACCTTC
TRBV2	NA	NA	TRBJ1-5	CASSLLRGSGQPQHF	TGTGCCAGCAGTCTGTTGAGGGGTTCAGGTCAGCCCCAGCATTTT
TRBV7-9	NA	NA	TRBJ1-2	CASSLPGLDGYTF	TGTGCCAGCAGCTTACCGGGGTTGGATGGCTACACCTTC
TRBV7-2	NA	NA	TRBJ1-5	CASSLRMGQPQHF	TGTGCCAGCAGCCTACGGATGGGGCAGCCCCAGCATTTT
TRBV5-1	NA	TRBD1	TRBJ2-2	CASSSNRGETGELFF	TGCGCCAGCAGCTCAAACAGGGGAGAAACCGGGGAGCTGTTTTTT
TRBV2	NA	NA	TRBJ2-7	CARRHGGGEQYF	TGTGCCAGAAGACACGGCGGTGGCGAGCAGTACTTC
TRBV7-2	NA	NA	TRBJ2-2	CASSLGGPTGELFF	TGTGCCAGCAGCTTAGGGGGCCCCACCGGGGAGCTGTTTTTT
TRBV27	NA	NA	TRBJ2-1	CASSLGSSPYNEQFF	TGTGCCAGCAGTTTGGGGTCATCCCCTTACAATGAGCAGTTCTTC
TRBV12-3/TRBV12-4	NA	NA	TRBJ2-2	CASSLMGGELFF	TGTGCCAGCAGTTTAATGGGGGGGGAGCTGTTTTTT
TRBV19	NA	NA	TRBJ2-5	CASSRTATETQYF	TGTGCCAGTAGTAGGACCGCAACGGAGACCCAGTACTTC
TRBV5-1	NA	TRBD1	TRBJ2-2	CASSFRTGQVELFF	TGCGCCAGCAGCTTCAGGACAGGGCAGGTTGAGCTGTTTTTT
TRBV4-2	NA	NA	TRBJ1-2	CASSQARNYGYTF	TGTGCCAGCAGCCAAGCTCGAAACTATGGCTACACCTTC
TRBV19	few	TRBD1	TRBJ2-3	CASSMLGGNTDTQYF	TGTGCCAGTAGTATGTTAGGGGGCAACACAGATACGCAGTATTTT
TRBV6-5	NA	NA	TRBJ1-2	CASSQEYPGYGYTF	TGTGCCAGCAGTCAGGAGTATCCTGGCTATGGCTACACCTTC